The sequence of this TCR beta chain was determined in a study of blood T cells in healthy people across ages. Looking at the study overall: Per every two T cells, about one barcoded beta molecule was captured by template switching.

Next came a second PCR, run for about 7 to 12 cycles, which used a sample-barcoded 5' primer along with a J-beta primer mix. Every single cDNA molecule received a tag from a template-switch adaptor with 12 random nucleotides. Each of the samples gave a minimum of 3 million paired-end reads that contained CDR3. In TCRdb, the 5' RACE reads were re-called with MiXCR into one record per CDR3 protein. The profile covers about a million distinct CDR3 sequences, with roughly two fifths appearing a single time and about 12% taken by the ten largest. Study-wide findings and caveats: A strong correlation was seen between TCR beta diversity and naive T cell percentage.

Concerning this clonotype: Its antigen is unknown.

Sequences were obtained from blood. The clonotype comes from a man between 18 and 35 years old in good health.

The CDR3 region is CASSQNKNRANYGYTF. The CDR3 bases are TGCGCCAGCAGCCAAAATAAAAATAGGGCTAACTATGGCTACACCTTC. This chain connects TRBV4-1 to TRBJ1-2; D is undetermined. The germline CDR1 and CDR2 sequences are MGHRA and YSYEKL. The CDR3 has 16 residues. Trimming removed 2 bases from V and 0 bases from J, with 13 bases in between.